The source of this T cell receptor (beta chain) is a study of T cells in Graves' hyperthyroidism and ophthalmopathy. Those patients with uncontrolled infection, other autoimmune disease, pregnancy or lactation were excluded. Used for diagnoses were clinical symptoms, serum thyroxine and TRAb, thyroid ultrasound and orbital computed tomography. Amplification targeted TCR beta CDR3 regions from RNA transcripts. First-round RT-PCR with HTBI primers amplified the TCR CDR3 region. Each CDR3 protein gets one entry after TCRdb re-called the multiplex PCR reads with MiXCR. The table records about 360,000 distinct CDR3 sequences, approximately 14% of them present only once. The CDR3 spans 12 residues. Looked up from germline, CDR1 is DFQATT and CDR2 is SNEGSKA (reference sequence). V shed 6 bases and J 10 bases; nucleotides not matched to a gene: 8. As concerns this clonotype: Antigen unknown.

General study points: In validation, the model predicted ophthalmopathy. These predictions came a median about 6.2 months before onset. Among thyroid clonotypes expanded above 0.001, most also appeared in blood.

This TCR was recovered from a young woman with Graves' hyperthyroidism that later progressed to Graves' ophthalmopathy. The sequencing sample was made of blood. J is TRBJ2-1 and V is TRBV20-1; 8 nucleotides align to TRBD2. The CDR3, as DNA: TGCAGTGCCCTCCGAGCGGGAGACGAGCAGTTCTTC. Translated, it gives CSALRAGDEQFF.